This TCR beta chain was sequenced for a study of T-cell reconstitution after alpha-beta-depleted transplantation in children. Trimming took 4 bases from V and 0 from J; bases not matched to a gene: 2. The CDR3 covers 14 residues. Germline loops: CDR1 SQVTM, CDR2 ANQGSEA. The sample holds many counts of this clonotype. A library of TCRbeta sequences, prepared with unique molecular identifiers, was generated. TCRdb re-called the PCR reads with MiXCR, one entry per CDR3 protein. The sample lists 200,000 to 300,000 distinct CDR3 sequences; about 26% were seen once. The origin of this receptor is a girl aged 2 to 10 with Fanconi anemia, due to receive a stem cell transplant. This chain uses TRBV29-1 with TRBJ1-5, with 8 bases aligning to TRBD1. Source: PBMCs, taken before TCRalphabeta/CD19-depleted stem cell transplant. CDR3 region: CSVGTGSSNQPQHF. The CDR3 DNA follows: TGCAGCGTTGGGACAGGGAGTAGCAATCAGCCCCAGCATTTT.